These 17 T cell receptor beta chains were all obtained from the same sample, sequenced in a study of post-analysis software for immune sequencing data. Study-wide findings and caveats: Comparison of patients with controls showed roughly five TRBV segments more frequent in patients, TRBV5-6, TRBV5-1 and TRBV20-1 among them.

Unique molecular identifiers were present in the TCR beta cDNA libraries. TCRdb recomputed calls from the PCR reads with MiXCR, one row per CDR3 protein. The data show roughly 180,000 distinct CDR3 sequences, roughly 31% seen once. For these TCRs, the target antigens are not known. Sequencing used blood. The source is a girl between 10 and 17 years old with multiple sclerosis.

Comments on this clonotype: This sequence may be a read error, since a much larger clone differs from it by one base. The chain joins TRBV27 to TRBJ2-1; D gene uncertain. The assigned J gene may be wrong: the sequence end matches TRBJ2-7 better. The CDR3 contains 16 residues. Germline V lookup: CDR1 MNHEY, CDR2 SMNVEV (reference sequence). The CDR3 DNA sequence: TGTGCCAGCAGTTTAAAGTGGCAGAGCTCCTACAATGAGCAGTACTTC. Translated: CASSLKWQSSYNEQYF.

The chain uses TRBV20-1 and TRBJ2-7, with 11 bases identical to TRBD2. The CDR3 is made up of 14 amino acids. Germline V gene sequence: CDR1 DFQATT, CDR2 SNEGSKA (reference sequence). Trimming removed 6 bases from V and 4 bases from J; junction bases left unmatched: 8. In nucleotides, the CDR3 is TGCAGTGCCACCCGACTAGCGGGGAGATACGAGCAGTACTTC. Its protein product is CSATRLAGRYEQYF.

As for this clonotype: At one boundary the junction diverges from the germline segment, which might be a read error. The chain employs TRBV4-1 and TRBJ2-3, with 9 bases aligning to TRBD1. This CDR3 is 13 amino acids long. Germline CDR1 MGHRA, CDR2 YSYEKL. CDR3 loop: CANSQGRTGAQYF. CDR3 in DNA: TGCGCCAACAGCCAAGGGCGGACAGGGGCGCAGTATTTT.

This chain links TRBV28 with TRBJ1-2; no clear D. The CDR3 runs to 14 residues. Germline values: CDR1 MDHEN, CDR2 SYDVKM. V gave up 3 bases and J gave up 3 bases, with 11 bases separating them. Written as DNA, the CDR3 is TGTGCCAGCAGTTTGGTGGTTAAAGACTATGGCTACACCTTC. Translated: CASSLVVKDYGYTF.

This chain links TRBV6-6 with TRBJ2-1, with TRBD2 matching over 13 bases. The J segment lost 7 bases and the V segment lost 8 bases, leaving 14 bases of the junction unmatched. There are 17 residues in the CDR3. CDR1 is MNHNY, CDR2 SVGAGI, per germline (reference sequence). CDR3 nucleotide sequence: TGTGCCAGCGCCCTACGGCCCGGGACTAGCGGGAATAATGAGCAGTTCTTC. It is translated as CASALRPGTSGNNEQFF.

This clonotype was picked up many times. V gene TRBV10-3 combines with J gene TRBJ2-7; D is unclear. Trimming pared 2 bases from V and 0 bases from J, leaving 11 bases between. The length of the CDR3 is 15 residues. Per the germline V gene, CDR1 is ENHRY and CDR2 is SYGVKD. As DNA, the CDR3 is TGTGCCATCAGTGAGGGCGGCAGGCCCTCCTACGAGCAGTACTTC. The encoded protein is CAISEGGRPSYEQYF.

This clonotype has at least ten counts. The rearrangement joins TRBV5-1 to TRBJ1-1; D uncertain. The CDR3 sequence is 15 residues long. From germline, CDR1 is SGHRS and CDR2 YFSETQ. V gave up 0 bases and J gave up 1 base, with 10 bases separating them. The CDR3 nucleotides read TGCGCCAGCAGCTTGGATCCACATTCGAACACTGAAGCTTTCTTT. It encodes CASSLDPHSNTEAFF.

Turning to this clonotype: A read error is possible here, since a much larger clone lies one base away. This CDR3 reads CASSPPYRDSQFDEQYF. The CDR3 nucleotides are TGTGCCAGCAGTCCACCCTACCGGGACTCGCAGTTCGATGAGCAGTACTTC. The chain employs TRBV12-3 or TRBV12-4 and TRBJ2-7, with D maybe TRBD2 (6 bases). The CDR3 has 17 amino acids. V was cut by 5 bases and J by 7 bases, with 27 bases left in between.

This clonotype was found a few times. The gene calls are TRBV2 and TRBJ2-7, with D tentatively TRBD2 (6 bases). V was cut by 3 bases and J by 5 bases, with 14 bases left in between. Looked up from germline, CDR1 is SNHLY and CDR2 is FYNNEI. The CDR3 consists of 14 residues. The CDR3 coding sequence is TGTGCCAGCAGTGACTTCGGAGGGTGCCACGAGCAGTACTTC. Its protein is CASSDFGGCHEQYF.

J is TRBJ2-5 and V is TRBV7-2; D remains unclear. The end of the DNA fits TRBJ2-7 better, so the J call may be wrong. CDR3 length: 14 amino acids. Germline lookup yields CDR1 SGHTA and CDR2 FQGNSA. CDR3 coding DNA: TGTGCCAGCAGCTTACGGCCAGATTTTTACGAGCAGTACTTC. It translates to CASSLRPDFYEQYF.

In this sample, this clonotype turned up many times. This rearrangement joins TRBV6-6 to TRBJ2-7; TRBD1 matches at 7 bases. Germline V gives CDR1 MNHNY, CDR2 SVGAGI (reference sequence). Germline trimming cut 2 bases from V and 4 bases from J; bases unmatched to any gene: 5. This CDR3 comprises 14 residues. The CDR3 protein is CASSYAQGVYEQYF. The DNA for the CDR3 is TGTGCCAGCAGTTACGCGCAGGGGGTATACGAGCAGTACTTC.

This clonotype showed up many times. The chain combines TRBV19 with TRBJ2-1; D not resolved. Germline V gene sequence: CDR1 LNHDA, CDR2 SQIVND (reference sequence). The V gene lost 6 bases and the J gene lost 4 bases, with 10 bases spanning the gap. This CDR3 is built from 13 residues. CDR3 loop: CASSSGVYNEQFF. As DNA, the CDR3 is TGTGCCAGTAGCAGTGGGGTATACAATGAGCAGTTCTTC.

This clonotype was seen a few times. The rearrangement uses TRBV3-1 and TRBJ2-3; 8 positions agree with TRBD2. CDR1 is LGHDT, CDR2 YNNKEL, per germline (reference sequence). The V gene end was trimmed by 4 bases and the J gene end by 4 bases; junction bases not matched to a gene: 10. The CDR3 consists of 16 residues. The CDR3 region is CASSLRGLGNPDTQYF. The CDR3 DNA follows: TGTGCCAGCAGCCTACGGGGACTAGGGAACCCAGATACGCAGTATTTT.

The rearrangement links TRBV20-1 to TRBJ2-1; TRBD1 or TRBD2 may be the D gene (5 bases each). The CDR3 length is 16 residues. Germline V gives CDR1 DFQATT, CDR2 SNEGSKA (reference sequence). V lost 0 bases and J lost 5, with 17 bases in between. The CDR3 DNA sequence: TGCAGTGCTAGAGAGATAGGAGCGGTGGGGGACAATGAGCAGTTCTTC. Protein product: CSAREIGAVGDNEQFF.

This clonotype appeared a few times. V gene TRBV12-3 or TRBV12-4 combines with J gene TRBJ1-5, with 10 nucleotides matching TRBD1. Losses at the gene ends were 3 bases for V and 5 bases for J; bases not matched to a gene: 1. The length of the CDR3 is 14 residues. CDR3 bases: TGTGCCAGCAGTTTGGACAGGGGGGATCAGCCCCAGCATTTT. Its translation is CASSLDRGDQPQHF.

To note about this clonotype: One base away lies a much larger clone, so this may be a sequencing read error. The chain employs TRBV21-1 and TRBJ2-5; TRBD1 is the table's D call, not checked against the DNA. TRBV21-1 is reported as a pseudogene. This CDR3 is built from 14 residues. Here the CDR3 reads CASSQDRSIETQYF. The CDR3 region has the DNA TGTGCCAGCAGCCAGGACAGGAGTATAGAGACCCAGTACTTC.

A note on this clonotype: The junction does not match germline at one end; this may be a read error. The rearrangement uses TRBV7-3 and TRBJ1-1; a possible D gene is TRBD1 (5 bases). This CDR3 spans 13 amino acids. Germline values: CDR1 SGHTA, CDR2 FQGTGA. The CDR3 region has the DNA TGTGTCAGCAGCTTATTGACAGACACTGAAGCTTTCTTT. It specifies CVSSLLTDTEAFF.